The TCR beta chain under discussion was sequenced for a study of T cell responses to AZD1222 COVID-19 vaccine. Assay: immunoSEQ multiplex PCR; the TCRdb copy retains only in-frame clones and omits some. Here the sample spans about 160,000 clones, over 80% being singletons. The CDR3 loop spans 16 amino acids. Germline values: CDR1 LNHDA, CDR2 SQIVND (reference sequence). Between the trimmed V and J ends, which lost 8 bases and 0 bases, there was a span of 14 bases. Source: peripheral blood, taken on day 0 of AZD1222 vaccination. The clonotype comes from an adult in good health. The chain links TRBV19 to TRBJ1-6; a weak D match, TRBD1 (5 bases). The CDR3 DNA is TGTGCCAGTGATACAGGATTCAGCTCCTATAATTCACCCCTCCACTTT. Translated, it gives CASDTGFSSYNSPLHF.